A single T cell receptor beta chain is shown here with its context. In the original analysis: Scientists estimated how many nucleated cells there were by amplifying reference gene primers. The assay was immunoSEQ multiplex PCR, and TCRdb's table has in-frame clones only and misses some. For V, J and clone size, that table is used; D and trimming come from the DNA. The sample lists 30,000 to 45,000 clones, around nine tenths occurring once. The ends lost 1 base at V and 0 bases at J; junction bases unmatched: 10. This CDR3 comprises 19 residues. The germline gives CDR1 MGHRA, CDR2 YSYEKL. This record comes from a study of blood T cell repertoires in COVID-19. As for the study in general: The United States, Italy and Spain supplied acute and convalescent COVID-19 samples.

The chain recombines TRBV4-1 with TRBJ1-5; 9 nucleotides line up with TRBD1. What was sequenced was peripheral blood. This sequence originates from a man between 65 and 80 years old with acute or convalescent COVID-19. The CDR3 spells CASSQGTGGSSHSNQPQHF. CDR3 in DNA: TGCGCCAGCAGCCAAGGAACAGGGGGCTCGTCCCATAGCAATCAGCCCCAGCATTTT.